In this sample, the clone carrying this T cell receptor (beta chain) turned up a few times. Its antigen is unidentified. The treatment here: oral pan-JAK inhibitor, 5-10 mg twice daily. A FACSAria was used to sort CD4+ and CD8+ T cells. These cells came from PBMCs. This specimen comes from a study of CD8+ T cells in alopecia areata. Study overall: Treatment of the treated patients consisted of oral tofacitinib, 5 to 10 mg twice daily. Study-level findings and limits: Scalp lesions, especially in alopecia totalis/universalis, had higher clonality than normal scalp.

RNA extraction was followed by reverse transcription into cDNA, which acted as the sequencing template. The assay was immunoSEQ multiplex PCR, and TCRdb's table has in-frame clones only and misses some. The sample records about 160,000 clones, 50% to 65% being singletons. V lost 5 bases to trimming and J lost 2 bases; unmatched junction nucleotides: 8. Per germline, CDR1 SGHRS and CDR2 YFSETQ. The CDR3 length is 16 residues. This material consisted of CD4+ T cells sorted from blood, taken at week 24, from a patient treated with tofacitinib. The rearrangement links TRBV5-1 to TRBJ2-3, with TRBD2 matching 10 bases. The TCR originated in a human donor with alopecia areata. CDR3 amino acids: CASRPSAGGSTDTQYF. The CDR3 coding sequence is TGCGCCAGCAGGCCTTCAGCGGGGGGGTCCACAGATACGCAGTATTTT.